This T cell receptor beta chain emerged from a study of regulatory T cells in long-lasting Graves disease. Regarding time point: persistent/refractory GD, antithyroid drugs over 5 years with positive TRAb. Generation of the TCR library employed RNA extracted from PBMCs. The CDR3 has 15 residues. J lost 5 bases, V lost 4 bases, and 5 bases had no gene match. In germline, CDR1 is MDHEN, CDR2 SYDVKM. This clonotype was found many times. Sequencing libraries for TCR beta were prepared with iRepertoire HTBI primers and Arm-PCR of CDR3 regions. TCRdb called the multiplex PCR reads again in MiXCR, with one record for every CDR3 protein. The sample lists hundreds of thousands of distinct CDR3 sequences; about 20% were seen once.

The chain has TRBV28 and TRBJ2-7, with 13 bases fitting TRBD2. Sequenced here: peripheral blood mononuclear cells (PBMCs), sampled when the disease was refractory, from a patient treated with antithyroid drugs. The source of this sequence is a female donor with Graves disease. CDR3 sequence: CASSSGLAGVHEQYF. The DNA of the CDR3 is TGTGCCAGCAGTTCTGGACTAGCGGGAGTCCACGAGCAGTACTTC.